The entry below describes one TCR beta chain. The data belong to a study of blood T cells in healthy people across ages. Combining a sample-barcoded 5' primer with a J-beta primer mix, a second PCR ran for about 7 to 11 cycles. TCRdb reprocessed the 5' RACE reads with MiXCR, giving one entry per CDR3 protein. In the table there are around 900,000 distinct CDR3 sequences, 51% of which are singletons. The sequence was collected from a woman aged 55 to 70 in good health. The source material was blood.

The CDR3 DNA reads TGCAGCGTTGTTCAGATCCCGTTTGAAGCTTTCTTT. Translation gives CSVVQIPFEAFF. V gene TRBV29-1 combines with J gene TRBJ1-1; D is ambiguous. There are 12 residues in the CDR3. Germline V lookup: CDR1 SQVTM, CDR2 ANQGSEA. Trimming shortened V by 4 bases and J by 7 bases, and 13 bases separated the two germline ends.